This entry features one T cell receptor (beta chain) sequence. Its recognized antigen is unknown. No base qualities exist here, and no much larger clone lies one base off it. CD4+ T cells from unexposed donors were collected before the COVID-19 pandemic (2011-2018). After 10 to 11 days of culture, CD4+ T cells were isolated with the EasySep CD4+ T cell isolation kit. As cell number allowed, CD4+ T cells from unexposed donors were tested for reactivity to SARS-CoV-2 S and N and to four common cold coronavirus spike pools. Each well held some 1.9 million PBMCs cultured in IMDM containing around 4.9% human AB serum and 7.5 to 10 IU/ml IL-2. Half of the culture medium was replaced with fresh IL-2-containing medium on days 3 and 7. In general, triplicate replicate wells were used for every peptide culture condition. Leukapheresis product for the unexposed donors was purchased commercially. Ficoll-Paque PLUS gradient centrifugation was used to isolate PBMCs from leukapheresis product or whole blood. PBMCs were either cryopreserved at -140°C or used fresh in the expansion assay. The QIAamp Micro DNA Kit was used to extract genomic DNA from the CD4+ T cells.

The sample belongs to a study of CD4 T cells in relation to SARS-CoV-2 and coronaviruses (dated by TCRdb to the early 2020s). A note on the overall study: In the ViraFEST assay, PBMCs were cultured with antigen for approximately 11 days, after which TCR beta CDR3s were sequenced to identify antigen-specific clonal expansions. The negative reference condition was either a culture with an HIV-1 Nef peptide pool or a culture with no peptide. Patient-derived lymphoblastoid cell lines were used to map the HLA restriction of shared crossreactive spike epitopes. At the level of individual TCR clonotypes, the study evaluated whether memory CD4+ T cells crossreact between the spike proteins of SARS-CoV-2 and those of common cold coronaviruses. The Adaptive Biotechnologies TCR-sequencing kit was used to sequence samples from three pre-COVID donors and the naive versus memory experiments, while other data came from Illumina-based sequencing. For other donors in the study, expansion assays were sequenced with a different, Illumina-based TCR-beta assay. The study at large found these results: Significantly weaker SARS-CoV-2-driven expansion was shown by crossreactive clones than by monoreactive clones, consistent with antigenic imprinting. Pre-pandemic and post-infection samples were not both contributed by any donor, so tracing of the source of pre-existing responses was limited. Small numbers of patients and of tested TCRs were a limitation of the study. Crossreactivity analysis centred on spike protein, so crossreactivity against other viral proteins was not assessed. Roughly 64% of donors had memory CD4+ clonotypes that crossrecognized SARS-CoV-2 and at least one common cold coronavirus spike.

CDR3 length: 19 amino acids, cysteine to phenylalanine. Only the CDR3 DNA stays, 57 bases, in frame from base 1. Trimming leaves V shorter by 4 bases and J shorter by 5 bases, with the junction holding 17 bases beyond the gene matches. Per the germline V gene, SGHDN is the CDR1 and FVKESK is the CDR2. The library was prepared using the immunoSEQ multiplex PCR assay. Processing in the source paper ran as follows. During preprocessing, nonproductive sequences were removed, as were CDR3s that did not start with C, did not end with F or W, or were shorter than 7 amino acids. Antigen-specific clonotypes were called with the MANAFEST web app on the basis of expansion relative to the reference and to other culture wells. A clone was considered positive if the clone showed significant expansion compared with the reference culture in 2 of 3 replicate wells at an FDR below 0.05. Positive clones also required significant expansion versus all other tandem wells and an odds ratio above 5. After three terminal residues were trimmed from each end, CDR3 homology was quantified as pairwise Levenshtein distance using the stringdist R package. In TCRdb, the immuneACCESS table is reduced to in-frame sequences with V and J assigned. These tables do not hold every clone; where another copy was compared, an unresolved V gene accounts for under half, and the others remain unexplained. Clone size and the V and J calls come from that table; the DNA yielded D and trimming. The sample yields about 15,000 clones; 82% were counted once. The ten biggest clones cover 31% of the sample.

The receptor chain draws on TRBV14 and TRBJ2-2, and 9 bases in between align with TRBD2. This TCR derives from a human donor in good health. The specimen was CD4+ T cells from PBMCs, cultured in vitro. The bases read TGTGCCAGCAGCCCCTCCCCGGGGAGCGGGAGGTTTGGAACCGGGGAGCTGTTTTTT. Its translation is CASSPSPGSGRFGTGELFF.